Below, 2 T cell receptor beta chains from the same sample are listed, as sequenced in a study of blood T cell repertoires in COVID-19. The table came from immunoSEQ multiplex PCR; TCRdb's copy has only in-frame clones and leaves some out. Of 90,000 to 100,000 clones detected, around nine tenths appear once; the ten largest clones hold 15%. The material sequenced was peripheral blood. Receptor source: a human donor in a cohort sampled during active COVID-19.

This chain connects TRBV11-2 to TRBJ1-4, with TRBD1 matching 9 bases. The ends lost 4 bases at V and 10 bases at J; junction bases unmatched: 1. Germline V gene lookup returns CDR1 SGHAT and CDR2 FQNNGV. The CDR3 consists of 12 residues. In DNA, the CDR3 is TGTGCCAGCAGCTGGACAGGGGTAAAACTGTTTTTT. Residues: CASSWTGVKLFF. Full variable domain (outside the CDR3, taken from reference TRBV11-2 and TRBJ1-4): EAGVAQSPRYKIIEKRQSVAFWCNPISGHATLYWYQQILGQGPKLLIQFQNNGVVDDSQLPKDRFSAERLKGVDSTLKIQPAKLEDSAVYLCASSWTGVKLFFGSGTQLSVL.

This clone was observed a single time. The chain employs TRBV4-3 and TRBJ2-5, with D maybe TRBD1 (6 bases). The CDR3 is 14 amino acids. Trimming stripped 3 bases from V and 4 bases from J, with 12 bases between. Germline lookup yields CDR1 LGHNA and CDR2 YSLEER. The CDR3, as DNA: TGCGCCAGCAGCCAGGCCCAGGGGCGAGAGACCCAGTACTTC. Protein product: CASSQAQGRETQYF.